This T cell receptor beta chain was recovered during a study of T cells in Graves' hyperthyroidism and ophthalmopathy (dated by TCRdb to about 2019). Regarding the research as a whole: Peripheral blood was collected at initial diagnosis, before any treatment. To identify distinguishing TCR V-J signatures, a discovery cohort of some 100 patients was used, comprising roughly 45 with Graves' ophthalmopathy and some 57 with stable Graves' hyperthyroidism. An independent validation cohort of 18 to 20 hyperthyroidism patients and about 15 patients who later progressed to ophthalmopathy tested prospective prediction of ophthalmopathy. The 75 to 100 discovery patients were divided at random into training and test sets in a 7:3 ratio. In addition, the study compared T-cell repertoires in thyroid tissue and in blood from several Graves' hyperthyroidism patients. After sampling, hyperthyroidism patients received methimazole starting at 30 mg daily, and ophthalmopathy patients received high-dose intravenous methylprednisolone. According to the paper, TCR Vbeta CDR3 sequencing was carried out on more than 120 peripheral blood samples, which came from more than 40 ophthalmopathy, fewer than 80 hyperthyroidism and roughly 17 progressor patients. Study-wide findings and limitations: Ophthalmopathy was separated from stable hyperthyroidism by a 13 V-J signature model, with around 90% sensitivity and just over 81% specificity obtained in cross-validation and 80%/75% obtained in testing. Most expanded thyroid clonotypes (frequency above 0.001) were also detected in blood, a finding suggesting that blood repertoires may reflect thyroid immune responses. In validation, the model predicted progression to ophthalmopathy with 55% to 71% sensitivity and 72.22% specificity, a median of about 6 months before onset. No statistical method was used to fix the sample size in advance, and group allocation was not hidden from the investigators.

Amplification of TCR beta CDR3 regions was carried out from RNA transcripts. A first-round RT-PCR of the TCR CDR3 used the HTBI primer set with the Qiagen OneStep RT-PCR kit. Libraries were constructed in a second round of multiplex PCR, after which size selection and purification were carried out. Sequencing of the libraries was done on an Illumina HiSeq2000 using paired-end 100 bp reads. As for how the authors treated the data: SOAPnuke was used to process the raw data, throwing out any read that contained adapters or uncalled bases, had a mean Phred below 15, or lacked an exact constant-primer or identifier match. COPE v1.2.5 was used to merge high-quality paired reads, and clonotypes were defined as unique nucleotide sequences. Clonotypes were aligned to IMGT TRBV, TRBD and TRBJ reference segments using MiTCR v1.1. The analysis included only V-J combinations with a frequency above 0.0001, which together covered 99% to 99.2% of the repertoires. A TCS score was defined as the ratio between F50 (clonal expansion) and ExV (chaos), using BLOSUM62-based TCRdist between CDR3 peptides within each V-J. Welch's t-statistics and random forest reduced 500 to 650 V-J features to 10 to 15, which were used in a naive Bayes classifier (R e1071). TCRdb reanalyzed the raw reads on its own, using fastp at Q25 for trimming and MiXCR for clone calling, and kept in-frame beta chains. Rows matching on CDR3 protein sequence are summarized as one entry with the most common DNA and genes. The V and J calls, along with clone size, are taken from TCRdb and not from the paper's own processing. The sample table lists hundreds of thousands of distinct CDR3 sequences, roughly 14% of them with a count of one. The biggest ten clones account for around 12% of the sample.

In the ophthalmopathy patients, disease was moderately to severely active, with a Clinical Activity Score of 3 or more, a NOSPECS grade of 4 or more, and a duration of less than 3 months. Exclusion was applied to patients with uncontrolled infections, other autoimmune diseases, pregnancy or lactation. Diagnoses were based on clinical symptoms, serum thyroxine and TRAb, thyroid ultrasound and orbital computed tomography. PBMCs were isolated from about 9.2 ml of fresh peripheral blood by Ficoll-Paque density gradient centrifugation. Total RNA was extracted using Trizol reagent, and RNA quality was assessed on an Agilent 2100 Bioanalyzer. This clonotype has a handful of counts. The target of this receptor is not known. Per-base qualities were not stored, and no clone one base away is much larger. The cysteine opens and the phenylalanine closes a CDR3 of 19 amino acids. CDR3 DNA only is kept here, 57 bases in frame from base 1. CDR1 is given as MNHEY and CDR2 as SMNVEV, both from the germline V gene (reference sequence). The junction carries 26 bases between V and J, which are trimmed by 1 base and 8 bases respectively.

In this chain, TRBV27 is recombined with TRBJ1-4; TRBD1 is perhaps the D gene, given 5 matching bases. The TCR sequence derives from a woman aged 45-59 years with Graves' ophthalmopathy. Sequencing input: blood. CDR3 loop: CASSLLSPMEVGVREKLFF. The nucleotides are TGTGCCAGCAGTTTATTAAGCCCCATGGAAGTGGGGGTTCGGGAAAAACTGTTTTTT.